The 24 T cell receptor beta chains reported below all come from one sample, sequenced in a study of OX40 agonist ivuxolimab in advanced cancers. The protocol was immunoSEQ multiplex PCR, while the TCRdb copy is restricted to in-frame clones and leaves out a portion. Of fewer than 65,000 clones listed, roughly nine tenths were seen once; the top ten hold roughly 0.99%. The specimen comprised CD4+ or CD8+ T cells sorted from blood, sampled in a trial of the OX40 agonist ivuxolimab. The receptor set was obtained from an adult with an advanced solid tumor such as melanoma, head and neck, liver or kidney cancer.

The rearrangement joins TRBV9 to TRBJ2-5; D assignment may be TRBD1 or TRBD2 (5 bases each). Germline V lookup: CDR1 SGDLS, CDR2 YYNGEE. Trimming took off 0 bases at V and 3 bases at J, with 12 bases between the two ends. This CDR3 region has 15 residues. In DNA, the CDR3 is TGTGCCAGCAGCGTAGCTCCCGGGACCAAAGAGACCCAGTACTTC. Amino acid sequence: CASSVAPGTKETQYF.

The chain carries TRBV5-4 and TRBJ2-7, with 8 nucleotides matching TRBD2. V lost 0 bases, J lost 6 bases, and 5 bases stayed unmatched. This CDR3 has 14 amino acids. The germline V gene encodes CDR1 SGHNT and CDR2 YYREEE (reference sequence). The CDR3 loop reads CASSLAGTRAEQYF. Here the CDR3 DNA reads TGTGCCAGCAGCTTGGCCGGGACTAGGGCCGAGCAGTACTTC.

For the CDR3, the DNA is TGTGCCATCAGTGAGTCAAAGGCAGGGGGGACCCAGTACTTC. Protein sequence: CAISESKAGGTQYF. The chain carries TRBV10-3 and TRBJ2-5, with 7 bases aligning to TRBD1. CDR1 and CDR2 (germline): ENHRY, SYGVKD. V shed 0 bases, J shed 7 bases, and the junction held 5 bases outside the gene matches. The CDR3 totals 14 residues.

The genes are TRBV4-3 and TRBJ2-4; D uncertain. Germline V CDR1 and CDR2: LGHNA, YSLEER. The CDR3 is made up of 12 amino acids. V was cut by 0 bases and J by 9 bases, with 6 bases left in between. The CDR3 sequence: CASSQDRAIQYF. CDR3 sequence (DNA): TGCGCCAGCAGCCAAGATAGAGCCATTCAGTACTTC.

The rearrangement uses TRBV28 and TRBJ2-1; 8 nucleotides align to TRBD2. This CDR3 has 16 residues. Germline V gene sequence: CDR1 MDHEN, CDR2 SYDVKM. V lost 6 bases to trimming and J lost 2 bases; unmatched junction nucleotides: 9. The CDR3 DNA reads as TGTGCCAGCAGCCCCCCCGGACTAGCCCCCTACAATGAGCAGTTCTTC. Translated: CASSPPGLAPYNEQFF. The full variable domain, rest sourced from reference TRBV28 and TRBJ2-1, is DVKVTQSSRYLVKRTGEKVFLECVQDMDHENMFWYRQDPGLGLRLIYFSYDVKMKEKGDIPEGYSVSREKKERFSLILESASTNQTSMYLCASSPPGLAPYNEQFFGPGTRLTVL.

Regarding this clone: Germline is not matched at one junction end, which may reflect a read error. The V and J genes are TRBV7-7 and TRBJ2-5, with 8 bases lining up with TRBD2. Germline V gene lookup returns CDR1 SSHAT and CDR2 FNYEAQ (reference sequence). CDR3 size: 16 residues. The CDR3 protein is CASSLGVAGQGGTQYF. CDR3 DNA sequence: TGTGCTAGCAGCTTAGGTGTAGCGGGACAAGGCGGGACCCAGTACTTC.

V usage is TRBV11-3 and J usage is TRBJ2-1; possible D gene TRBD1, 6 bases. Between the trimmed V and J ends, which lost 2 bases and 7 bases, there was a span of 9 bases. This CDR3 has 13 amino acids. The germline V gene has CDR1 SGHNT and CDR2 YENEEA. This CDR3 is CASSLNRDNEQFF. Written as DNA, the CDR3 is TGTGCCAGCAGCTTAAACAGGGATAATGAGCAGTTCTTC.

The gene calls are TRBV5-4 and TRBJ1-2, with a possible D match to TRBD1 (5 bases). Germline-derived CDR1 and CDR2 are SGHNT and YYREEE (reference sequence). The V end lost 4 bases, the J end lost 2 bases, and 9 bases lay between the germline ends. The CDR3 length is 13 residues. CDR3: CASSKTENYGYTF. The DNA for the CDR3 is TGTGCCAGCAGCAAGACAGAGAACTATGGCTACACCTTC.

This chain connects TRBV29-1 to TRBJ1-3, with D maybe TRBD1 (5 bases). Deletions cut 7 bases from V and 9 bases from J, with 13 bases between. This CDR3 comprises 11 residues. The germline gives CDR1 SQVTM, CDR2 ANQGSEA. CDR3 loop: CSGLIGGTIYF. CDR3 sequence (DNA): TGCAGCGGGCTGATTGGGGGCACCATATATTTT.

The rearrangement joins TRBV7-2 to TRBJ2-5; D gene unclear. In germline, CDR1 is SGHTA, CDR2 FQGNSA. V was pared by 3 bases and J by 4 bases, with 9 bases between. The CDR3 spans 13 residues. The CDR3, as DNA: TGTGCCAGCAGCTTTGCTGCTAGAGAGACCCAGTACTTC. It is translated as CASSFAARETQYF.

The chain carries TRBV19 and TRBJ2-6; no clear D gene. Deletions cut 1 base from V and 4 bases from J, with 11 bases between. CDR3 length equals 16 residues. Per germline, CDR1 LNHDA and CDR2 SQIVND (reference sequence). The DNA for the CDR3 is TGTGCCAGTAGTATAGCTCAGTGGGCCGGGGCCAACGTCCTGACTTTC. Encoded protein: CASSIAQWAGANVLTF.

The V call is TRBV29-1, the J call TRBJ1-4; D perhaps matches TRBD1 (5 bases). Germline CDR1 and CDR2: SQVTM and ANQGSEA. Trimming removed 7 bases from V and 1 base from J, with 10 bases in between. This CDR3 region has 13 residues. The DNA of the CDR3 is TGCAGCGCTCCGACAGTAACTAATGAAAAACTGTTTTTT. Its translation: CSAPTVTNEKLFF.

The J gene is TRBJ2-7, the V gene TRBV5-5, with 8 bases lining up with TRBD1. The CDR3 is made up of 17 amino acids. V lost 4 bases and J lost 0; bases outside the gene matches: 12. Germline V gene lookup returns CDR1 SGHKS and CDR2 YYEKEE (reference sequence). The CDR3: CASSKVVRQGTSYEQYF. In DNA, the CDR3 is TGTGCCAGCAGCAAGGTCGTAAGACAGGGGACCTCCTACGAGCAGTACTTC.

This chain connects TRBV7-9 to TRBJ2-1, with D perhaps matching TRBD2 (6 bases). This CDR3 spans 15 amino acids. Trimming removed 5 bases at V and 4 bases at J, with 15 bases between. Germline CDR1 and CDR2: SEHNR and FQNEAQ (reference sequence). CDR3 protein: CASSEPGLLYNEQFF. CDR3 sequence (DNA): TGTGCCAGCAGCGAGCCGGGACTCTTATACAATGAGCAGTTCTTC.

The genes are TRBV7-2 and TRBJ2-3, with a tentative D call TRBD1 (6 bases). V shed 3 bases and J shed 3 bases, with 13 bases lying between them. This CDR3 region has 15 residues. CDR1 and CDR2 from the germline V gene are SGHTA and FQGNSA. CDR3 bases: TGTGCCAGCAGCTTCCGGACAGACGGTACAGATACGCAGTATTTT. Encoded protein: CASSFRTDGTDTQYF.

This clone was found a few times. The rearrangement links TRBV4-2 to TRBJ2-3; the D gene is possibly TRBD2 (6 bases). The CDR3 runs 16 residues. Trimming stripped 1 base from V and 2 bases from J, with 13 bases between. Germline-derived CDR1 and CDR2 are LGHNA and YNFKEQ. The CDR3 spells CASSQAAEGPTDTQYF. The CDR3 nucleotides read TGTGCCAGCAGCCAAGCAGCGGAGGGGCCCACAGATACGCAGTATTTT.

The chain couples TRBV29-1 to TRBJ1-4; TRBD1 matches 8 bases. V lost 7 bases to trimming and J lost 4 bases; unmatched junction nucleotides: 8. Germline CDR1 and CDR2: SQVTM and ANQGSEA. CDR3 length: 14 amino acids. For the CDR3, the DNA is TGCAGCGCCATCGGGGGACAGGATAATGAAAAACTGTTTTTT. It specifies CSAIGGQDNEKLFF.

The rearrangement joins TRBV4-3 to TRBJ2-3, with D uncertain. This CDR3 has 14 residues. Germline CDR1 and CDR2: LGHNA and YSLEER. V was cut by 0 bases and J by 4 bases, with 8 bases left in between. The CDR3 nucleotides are TGCGCCAGCAGCCAAGATTGGAGTCCAGATACGCAGTATTTT. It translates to CASSQDWSPDTQYF.

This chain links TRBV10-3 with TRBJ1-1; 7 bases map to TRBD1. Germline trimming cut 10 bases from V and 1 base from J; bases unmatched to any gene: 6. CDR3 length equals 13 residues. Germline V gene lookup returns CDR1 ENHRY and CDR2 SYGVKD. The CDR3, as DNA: TGTGCCACCCGACAGGGACCGAACACTGAAGCTTTCTTT. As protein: CATRQGPNTEAFF.

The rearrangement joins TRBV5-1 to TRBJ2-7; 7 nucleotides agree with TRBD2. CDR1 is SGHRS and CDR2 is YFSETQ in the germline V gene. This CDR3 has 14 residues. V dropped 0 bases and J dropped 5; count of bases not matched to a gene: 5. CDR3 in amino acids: CASSLAETSHEQYF. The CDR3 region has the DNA TGCGCCAGCAGCTTGGCGGAGACTAGCCACGAGCAGTACTTC.

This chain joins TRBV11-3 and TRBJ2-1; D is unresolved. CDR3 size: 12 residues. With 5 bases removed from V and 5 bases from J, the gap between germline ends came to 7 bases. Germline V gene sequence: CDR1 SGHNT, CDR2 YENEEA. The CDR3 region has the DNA TGTGCCAGCAGCACTCGGGACAATGAGCAGTTCTTC. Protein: CASSTRDNEQFF.

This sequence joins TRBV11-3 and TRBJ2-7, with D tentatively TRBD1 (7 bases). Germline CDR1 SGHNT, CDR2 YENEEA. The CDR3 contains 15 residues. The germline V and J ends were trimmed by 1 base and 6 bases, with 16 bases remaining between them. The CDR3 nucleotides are TGTGCCAGCAGCTTAGGGCAGGGGGAGGTCGGCGAGCAGTACTTC. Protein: CASSLGQGEVGEQYF.

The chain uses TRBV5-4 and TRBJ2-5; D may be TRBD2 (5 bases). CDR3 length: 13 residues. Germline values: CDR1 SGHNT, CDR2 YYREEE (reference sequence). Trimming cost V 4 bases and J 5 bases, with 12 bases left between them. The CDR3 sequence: CASSLPWEETQYF. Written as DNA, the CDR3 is TGTGCCAGCAGCCTTCCTTGGGAGGAGACCCAGTACTTC. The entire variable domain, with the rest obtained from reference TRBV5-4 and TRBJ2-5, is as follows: ETGVTQSPTHLIKTRGQQVTLRCSSQSGHNTVSWYQQALGQGPQFIFQYYREEENGRGNFPPRFSGLQFPNYSSELNVNALELDDSALYLCASSLPWEETQYFGPGTRLLVL.

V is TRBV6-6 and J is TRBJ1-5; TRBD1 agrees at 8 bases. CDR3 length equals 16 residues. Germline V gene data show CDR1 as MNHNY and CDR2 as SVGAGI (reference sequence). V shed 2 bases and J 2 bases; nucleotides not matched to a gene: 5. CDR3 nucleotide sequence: TGTGCCAGCAGTTACGAGACAGGGGAAGGCAATCAGCCCCAGCATTTT. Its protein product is CASSYETGEGNQPQHF.